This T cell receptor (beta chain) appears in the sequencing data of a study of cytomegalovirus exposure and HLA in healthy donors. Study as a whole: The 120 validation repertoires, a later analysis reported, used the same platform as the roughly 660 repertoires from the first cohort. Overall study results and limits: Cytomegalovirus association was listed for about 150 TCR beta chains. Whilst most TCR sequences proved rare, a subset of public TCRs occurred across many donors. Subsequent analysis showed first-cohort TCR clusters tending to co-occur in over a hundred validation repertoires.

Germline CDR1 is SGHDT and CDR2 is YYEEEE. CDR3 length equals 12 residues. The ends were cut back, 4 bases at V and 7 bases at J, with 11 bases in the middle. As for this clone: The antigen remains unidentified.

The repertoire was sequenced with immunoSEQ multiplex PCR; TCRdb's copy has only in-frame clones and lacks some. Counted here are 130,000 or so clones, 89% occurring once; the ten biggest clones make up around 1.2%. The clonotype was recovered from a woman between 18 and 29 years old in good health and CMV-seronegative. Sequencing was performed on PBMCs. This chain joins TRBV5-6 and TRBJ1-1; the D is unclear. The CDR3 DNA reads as TGTGCCAGCAGCGTTGTCCGGGGTGAAGCTTTCTTT. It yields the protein CASSVVRGEAFF.